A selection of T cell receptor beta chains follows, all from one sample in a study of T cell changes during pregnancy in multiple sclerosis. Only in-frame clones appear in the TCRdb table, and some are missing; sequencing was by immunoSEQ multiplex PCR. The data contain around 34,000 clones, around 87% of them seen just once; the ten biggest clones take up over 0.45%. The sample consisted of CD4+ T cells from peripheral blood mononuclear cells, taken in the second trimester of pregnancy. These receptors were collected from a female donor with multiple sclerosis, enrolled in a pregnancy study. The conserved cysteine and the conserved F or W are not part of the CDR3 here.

CDR3: ASSYSSGGGYEQY
V: TRBV6-5
J: TRBJ2-7

CDR3: ASSFAGGDYGYT
V: TRBV7-2
J: TRBJ1-2

CDR3: ATSHPRGGYGYT
V: TRBV15
J: TRBJ1-2

CDR3: ASSLEPVRGARGYT
V: TRBV5-5
J: TRBJ1-2

CDR3: ASSSTGFGYT
V: TRBV28
J: TRBJ1-2

CDR3: ASSPDRDYGYT
V: TRBV2
J: TRBJ1-2

CDR3: ASSLTAGELETQY
V: TRBV6-5
J: TRBJ2-5

CDR3: ASTPRAGQPQH
V: TRBV6-5
J: TRBJ1-5

CDR3: ASSVNAGTDTQY
V: TRBV5-8
J: TRBJ2-3

CDR3: ASNKAGLLGNTQY
V: TRBV6-5
J: TRBJ2-3

CDR3: ASIRTQSLNEKLF
V: TRBV6-1
J: TRBJ1-4

CDR3: ASSLGAGVTETQY
V: TRBV7-3
J: TRBJ2-5

CDR3: ASRAGTSGSNEQF
V: TRBV2
J: TRBJ2-1

CDR3: ASSVAGLAGVVGDTQY
V: TRBV9
J: TRBJ2-3

CDR3: SVETSGNEQF
V: TRBV29-1
J: TRBJ2-1

CDR3: ASSLLDVRGEQF
V: TRBV5-1
J: TRBJ2-1

CDR3: ASRQGTGEYEQY
V: TRBV5-4
J: TRBJ2-7

CDR3: ASSGQGSNQPQH
V: TRBV19
J: TRBJ1-5

CDR3: ASSLEGLAAF
V: TRBV28
J: TRBJ2-1

CDR3: AWSTLRTRNTEAF
V: TRBV30
J: TRBJ1-1

CDR3: ASSSRTSVGYT
V: TRBV11-2
J: TRBJ1-2

CDR3: ASNEGIGGGYT
V: TRBV6-1
J: TRBJ1-2

CDR3: ASRDSGLNTGELF
V: TRBV19
J: TRBJ2-2

CDR3: ASSVDPRGKDNEQF
V: TRBV9
J: TRBJ2-1

CDR3: ASSFQVGGETQY
V: TRBV7-2
J: TRBJ2-5

CDR3: ASSQSGALLDNEQF
V: TRBV7-9
J: TRBJ2-1

CDR3: ASSLGIGGMETQY
V: TRBV7-2
J: TRBJ2-5

CDR3: ASRGGLNSNQPQH
V: TRBV28
J: TRBJ1-5

CDR3: AISEGPYEQY
V: TRBV10-3
J: TRBJ2-7

CDR3: ASSLQSYTEAF
V: TRBV7-3
J: TRBJ1-1

CDR3: ASSLWGGGGTRTDTQY
V: TRBV28
J: TRBJ2-3

CDR3: ASGLYGLAGVPGELF
V: TRBV12-5
J: TRBJ2-2

CDR3: ASRPRASIDGELF
V: TRBV18
J: TRBJ2-2

CDR3: ASSSPGLAGAQETQY
V: TRBV5-1
J: TRBJ2-5

CDR3: ASSQSLGFQPQH
V: TRBV4-3
J: TRBJ1-5

CDR3: ASSYSRVSGNTIY
V: TRBV6-5
J: TRBJ1-3

CDR3: ASSFGASGRTDTQY
V: TRBV5-1
J: TRBJ2-3

CDR3: SVDGTGFEAF
V: TRBV29-1
J: TRBJ1-1

CDR3: ASSSIQGAREKLF
V: TRBV7-2
J: TRBJ1-4

CDR3: AWISTGRAGVDYGYT
V: TRBV30
J: TRBJ1-2

CDR3: ATGTGGSETQY
V: TRBV27
J: TRBJ2-3

CDR3: SVEFPKRTGARTEAF
V: TRBV29-1
J: TRBJ1-1

CDR3: ASSFGGGAPNQPQH
V: TRBV28
J: TRBJ1-5

CDR3: ASSSGLAGNYEQY
V: TRBV5-4
J: TRBJ2-7

CDR3: ASSLRGGEQY
V: TRBV5-1
J: TRBJ2-7

CDR3: ASSQAGANVLT
V: TRBV6-5
J: TRBJ2-6

CDR3: ASRRTGRTEAF
V: TRBV5-4
J: TRBJ1-1

CDR3: ASSKGFRDRGYEQY
V: TRBV21-1
J: TRBJ2-7

CDR3: ASSAHRRGKTYGYT
V: TRBV7-2
J: TRBJ1-2

CDR3: SVDAPPANTGELF
V: TRBV29-1
J: TRBJ2-2